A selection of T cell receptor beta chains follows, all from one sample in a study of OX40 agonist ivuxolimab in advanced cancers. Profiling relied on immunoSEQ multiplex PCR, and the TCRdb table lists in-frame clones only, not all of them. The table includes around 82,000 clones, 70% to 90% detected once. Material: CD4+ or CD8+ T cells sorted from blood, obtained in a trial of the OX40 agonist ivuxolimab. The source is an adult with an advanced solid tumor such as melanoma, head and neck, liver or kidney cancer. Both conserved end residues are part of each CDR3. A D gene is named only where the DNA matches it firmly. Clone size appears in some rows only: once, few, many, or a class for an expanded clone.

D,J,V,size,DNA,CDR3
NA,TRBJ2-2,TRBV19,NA,TGTGCCTCGAGGACCCAGAACACCGGGGAGCTGTTTTTT,CASRTQNTGELFF
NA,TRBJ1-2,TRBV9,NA,TGTGCCAGCAGCGCTAACTATGGCTACACCTTC,CASSANYGYTF
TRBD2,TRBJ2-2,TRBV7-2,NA,TGTGCCAGCAGCTTATTGGGGACTAGTGGTTTCGGGGAGCTGTTTTTT,CASSLLGTSGFGELFF
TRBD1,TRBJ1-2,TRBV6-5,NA,TGTGCCAGCAGCCGGCCGGGACAGAAGAACACCTTC,CASSRPGQKNTF
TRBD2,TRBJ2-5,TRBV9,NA,TGTGCCAGCAGCGACACGGGAGGAGAGACCCAGTACTTC,CASSDTGGETQYF
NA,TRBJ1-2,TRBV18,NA,TGTGCCAGCTCTACCACAGGCTATGGCTACACCTTC,CASSTTGYGYTF
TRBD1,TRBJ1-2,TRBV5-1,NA,TGCGCCAGCCGCCCCACAGGGGGCACACTCGGGAGCTACACCTTC,CASRPTGGTLGSYTF
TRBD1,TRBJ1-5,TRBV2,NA,TGTGCCAGCATCGCAGGACAGGGGGGAAATAGCAATCAGCCCCAGCATTTT,CASIAGQGGNSNQPQHF
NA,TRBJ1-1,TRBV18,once,TGTGCCAGCTCACCAAACCGGAGGGGTAGAGGGACTGAAGCTTTCTTT,CASSPNRRGRGTEAFF
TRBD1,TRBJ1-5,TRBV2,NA,TGTGCCAGCTCAGGACAGGATCTCAATCAGCCCCAGCATTTT,CASSGQDLNQPQHF
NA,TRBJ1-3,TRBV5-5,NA,TGTGCCAGCAGCTTGGTCCCGGACAGTTCCTCTGGAAACACCATATATTTT,CASSLVPDSSSGNTIYF
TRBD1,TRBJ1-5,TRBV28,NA,TGTGCCAGCAGTTTCGGGGGGACAGGGTCGGGTCAGCCCCAGCATTTT,CASSFGGTGSGQPQHF
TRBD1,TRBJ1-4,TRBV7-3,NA,TGTGCTAGCAGCGTTTCGACAGGGGAAAAACTGTTTTTT,CASSVSTGEKLFF
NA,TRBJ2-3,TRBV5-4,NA,TGTGCCAGCAGCTTAGACGTTACTAGCACAGATACGCAGTATTTT,CASSLDVTSTDTQYF
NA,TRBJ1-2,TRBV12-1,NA,TGTGCCAGCAGCTCCACTCCCGGGAGGAGCTATGGCTACACCTTC,CASSSTPGRSYGYTF
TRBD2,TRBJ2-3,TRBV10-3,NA,TGTGCCATCAGTGATTCCCAGCGGGGGGGCTCAGATACGCAGTATTTT,CAISDSQRGGSDTQYF
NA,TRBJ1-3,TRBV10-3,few,TGTGCCATCAGTGAGCCAAAGATATCTGGAAACACCATATATTTT,CAISEPKISGNTIYF
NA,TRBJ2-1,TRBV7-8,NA,TGTGCCAGCAGCTTTGGGGTCGGAAATGAGCAGTTCTTC,CASSFGVGNEQFF
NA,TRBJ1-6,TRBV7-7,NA,TGTGCTAGCAGCTTACTTGAGCTTAGACATCCCGGGCGCGATAATTCACCCCTCCACTTT,CASSLLELRHPGRDNSPLHF
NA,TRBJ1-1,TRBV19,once,TGTGCCAGTACCACCGGGTCGGGACTCACTGAAGCTTTCTTT,CASTTGSGLTEAFF
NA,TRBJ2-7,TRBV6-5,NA,TGTGCCAGCAGTTCACTAGTGGGGAGGTACGAGCAGTACTTC,CASSSLVGRYEQYF
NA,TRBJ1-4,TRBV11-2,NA,TGTGCCAGCAGCTTAAGGCGAGGGGCAACTAATGAAAAACTGTTTTTT,CASSLRRGATNEKLFF
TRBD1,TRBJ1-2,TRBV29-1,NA,TGCAGCGTTATAAGGACAGGGGCCTCTGACCTCTATGGCTACACCTTC,CSVIRTGASDLYGYTF
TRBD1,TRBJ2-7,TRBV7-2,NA,TGTGCCAGCAGCTTAGCGGTTCAGGACAGGAGCCCCTACGAGCAGTACTTC,CASSLAVQDRSPYEQYF
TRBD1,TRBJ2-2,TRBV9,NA,TGTGCCAGCAGCGTAGGAGGAGGACAGGGGGGCTCCGGGGAGCTGTTTTTT,CASSVGGGQGGSGELFF
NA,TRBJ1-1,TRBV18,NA,TGTGCCAGCTCACAATCCGACACCAGGGAAGCTTTCTTT,CASSQSDTREAFF
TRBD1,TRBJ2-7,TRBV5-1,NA,TGCGCCAGCTCGGTCGGCATTTCAGGGGGCGGGTACGAGCAGTACTTC,CASSVGISGGGYEQYF
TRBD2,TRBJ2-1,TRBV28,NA,TGTGCCAGCACCTTAGGAGGGAGGGGATCCTACAATGAGCAGTTCTTC,CASTLGGRGSYNEQFF
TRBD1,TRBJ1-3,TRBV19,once,TGTGCCAGTAGTACTGACAGGGATAGAGACACCATATATTTT,CASSTDRDRDTIYF
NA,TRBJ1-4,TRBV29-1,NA,TGCAGCGTTTGGTCAGGGGATGAAAAACTGTTTTTT,CSVWSGDEKLFF
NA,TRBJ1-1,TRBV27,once,TGTGCCAGAACACCAAGGGAAGGAACCATGAACACTGAAGCTTTCTTT,CARTPREGTMNTEAFF
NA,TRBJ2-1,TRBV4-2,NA,TGTGCCAGCAGCCAAGAGGTACTCGGTGAGCAGTTCTTC,CASSQEVLGEQFF
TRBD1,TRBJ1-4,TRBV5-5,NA,TGTGCCAGCAGCATGACCCCTGGACAGGGGAGCGGAGAAAAACTGTTTTTT,CASSMTPGQGSGEKLFF